Following are 2 T cell receptor beta chains from one sample sequenced in a study of regulatory T cells in long-lasting Graves disease. Arm-PCR of CDR3 regions with iRepertoire HTBI primers generated TCR beta libraries. TCRdb fed the multiplex PCR reads into MiXCR, producing one record per CDR3 protein. The sample carries 400,000 to 450,000 distinct CDR3 sequences, roughly 17% recorded once. The time point here: newly diagnosed GD, antithyroid drugs for less than 3 months. Isolated PBMC RNA provided the starting material for the TCR library. The data also belong to a second study, concerning T cells in Graves' hyperthyroidism and ophthalmopathy.

The sequenced sample was peripheral blood mononuclear cells (PBMCs), obtained at new diagnosis, from a patient treated with antithyroid drugs. Source of these receptors: a woman aged 25 to 39 with Graves disease.

V gene TRBV5-5 combines with J gene TRBJ2-7; no clear D. This CDR3 spans 14 amino acids. The germline V gene encodes CDR1 SGHKS and CDR2 YYEKEE (reference sequence). Trimming removed 6 bases from V and 7 bases from J, with 20 bases in between. The DNA of the CDR3 is TGTGCCAGCAAAAGGACCCAGTTAACGGATGAGCAGTACTTC. Protein product: CASKRTQLTDEQYF.

This clonotype was counted at least ten times. This chain uses TRBV15 with TRBJ1-5, with 7 bases aligning to TRBD1. This CDR3 contains 17 residues. The germline V gene has CDR1 LNHNV and CDR2 YYDKDF (reference sequence). J was trimmed by 4 bases and V by 5 bases; bases with no gene match: 14. This CDR3 reads CATSAAGQSILNQPQHF. CDR3 bases: TGTGCCACCAGCGCCGCGGGACAGAGTATACTTAATCAGCCCCAGCATTTT.